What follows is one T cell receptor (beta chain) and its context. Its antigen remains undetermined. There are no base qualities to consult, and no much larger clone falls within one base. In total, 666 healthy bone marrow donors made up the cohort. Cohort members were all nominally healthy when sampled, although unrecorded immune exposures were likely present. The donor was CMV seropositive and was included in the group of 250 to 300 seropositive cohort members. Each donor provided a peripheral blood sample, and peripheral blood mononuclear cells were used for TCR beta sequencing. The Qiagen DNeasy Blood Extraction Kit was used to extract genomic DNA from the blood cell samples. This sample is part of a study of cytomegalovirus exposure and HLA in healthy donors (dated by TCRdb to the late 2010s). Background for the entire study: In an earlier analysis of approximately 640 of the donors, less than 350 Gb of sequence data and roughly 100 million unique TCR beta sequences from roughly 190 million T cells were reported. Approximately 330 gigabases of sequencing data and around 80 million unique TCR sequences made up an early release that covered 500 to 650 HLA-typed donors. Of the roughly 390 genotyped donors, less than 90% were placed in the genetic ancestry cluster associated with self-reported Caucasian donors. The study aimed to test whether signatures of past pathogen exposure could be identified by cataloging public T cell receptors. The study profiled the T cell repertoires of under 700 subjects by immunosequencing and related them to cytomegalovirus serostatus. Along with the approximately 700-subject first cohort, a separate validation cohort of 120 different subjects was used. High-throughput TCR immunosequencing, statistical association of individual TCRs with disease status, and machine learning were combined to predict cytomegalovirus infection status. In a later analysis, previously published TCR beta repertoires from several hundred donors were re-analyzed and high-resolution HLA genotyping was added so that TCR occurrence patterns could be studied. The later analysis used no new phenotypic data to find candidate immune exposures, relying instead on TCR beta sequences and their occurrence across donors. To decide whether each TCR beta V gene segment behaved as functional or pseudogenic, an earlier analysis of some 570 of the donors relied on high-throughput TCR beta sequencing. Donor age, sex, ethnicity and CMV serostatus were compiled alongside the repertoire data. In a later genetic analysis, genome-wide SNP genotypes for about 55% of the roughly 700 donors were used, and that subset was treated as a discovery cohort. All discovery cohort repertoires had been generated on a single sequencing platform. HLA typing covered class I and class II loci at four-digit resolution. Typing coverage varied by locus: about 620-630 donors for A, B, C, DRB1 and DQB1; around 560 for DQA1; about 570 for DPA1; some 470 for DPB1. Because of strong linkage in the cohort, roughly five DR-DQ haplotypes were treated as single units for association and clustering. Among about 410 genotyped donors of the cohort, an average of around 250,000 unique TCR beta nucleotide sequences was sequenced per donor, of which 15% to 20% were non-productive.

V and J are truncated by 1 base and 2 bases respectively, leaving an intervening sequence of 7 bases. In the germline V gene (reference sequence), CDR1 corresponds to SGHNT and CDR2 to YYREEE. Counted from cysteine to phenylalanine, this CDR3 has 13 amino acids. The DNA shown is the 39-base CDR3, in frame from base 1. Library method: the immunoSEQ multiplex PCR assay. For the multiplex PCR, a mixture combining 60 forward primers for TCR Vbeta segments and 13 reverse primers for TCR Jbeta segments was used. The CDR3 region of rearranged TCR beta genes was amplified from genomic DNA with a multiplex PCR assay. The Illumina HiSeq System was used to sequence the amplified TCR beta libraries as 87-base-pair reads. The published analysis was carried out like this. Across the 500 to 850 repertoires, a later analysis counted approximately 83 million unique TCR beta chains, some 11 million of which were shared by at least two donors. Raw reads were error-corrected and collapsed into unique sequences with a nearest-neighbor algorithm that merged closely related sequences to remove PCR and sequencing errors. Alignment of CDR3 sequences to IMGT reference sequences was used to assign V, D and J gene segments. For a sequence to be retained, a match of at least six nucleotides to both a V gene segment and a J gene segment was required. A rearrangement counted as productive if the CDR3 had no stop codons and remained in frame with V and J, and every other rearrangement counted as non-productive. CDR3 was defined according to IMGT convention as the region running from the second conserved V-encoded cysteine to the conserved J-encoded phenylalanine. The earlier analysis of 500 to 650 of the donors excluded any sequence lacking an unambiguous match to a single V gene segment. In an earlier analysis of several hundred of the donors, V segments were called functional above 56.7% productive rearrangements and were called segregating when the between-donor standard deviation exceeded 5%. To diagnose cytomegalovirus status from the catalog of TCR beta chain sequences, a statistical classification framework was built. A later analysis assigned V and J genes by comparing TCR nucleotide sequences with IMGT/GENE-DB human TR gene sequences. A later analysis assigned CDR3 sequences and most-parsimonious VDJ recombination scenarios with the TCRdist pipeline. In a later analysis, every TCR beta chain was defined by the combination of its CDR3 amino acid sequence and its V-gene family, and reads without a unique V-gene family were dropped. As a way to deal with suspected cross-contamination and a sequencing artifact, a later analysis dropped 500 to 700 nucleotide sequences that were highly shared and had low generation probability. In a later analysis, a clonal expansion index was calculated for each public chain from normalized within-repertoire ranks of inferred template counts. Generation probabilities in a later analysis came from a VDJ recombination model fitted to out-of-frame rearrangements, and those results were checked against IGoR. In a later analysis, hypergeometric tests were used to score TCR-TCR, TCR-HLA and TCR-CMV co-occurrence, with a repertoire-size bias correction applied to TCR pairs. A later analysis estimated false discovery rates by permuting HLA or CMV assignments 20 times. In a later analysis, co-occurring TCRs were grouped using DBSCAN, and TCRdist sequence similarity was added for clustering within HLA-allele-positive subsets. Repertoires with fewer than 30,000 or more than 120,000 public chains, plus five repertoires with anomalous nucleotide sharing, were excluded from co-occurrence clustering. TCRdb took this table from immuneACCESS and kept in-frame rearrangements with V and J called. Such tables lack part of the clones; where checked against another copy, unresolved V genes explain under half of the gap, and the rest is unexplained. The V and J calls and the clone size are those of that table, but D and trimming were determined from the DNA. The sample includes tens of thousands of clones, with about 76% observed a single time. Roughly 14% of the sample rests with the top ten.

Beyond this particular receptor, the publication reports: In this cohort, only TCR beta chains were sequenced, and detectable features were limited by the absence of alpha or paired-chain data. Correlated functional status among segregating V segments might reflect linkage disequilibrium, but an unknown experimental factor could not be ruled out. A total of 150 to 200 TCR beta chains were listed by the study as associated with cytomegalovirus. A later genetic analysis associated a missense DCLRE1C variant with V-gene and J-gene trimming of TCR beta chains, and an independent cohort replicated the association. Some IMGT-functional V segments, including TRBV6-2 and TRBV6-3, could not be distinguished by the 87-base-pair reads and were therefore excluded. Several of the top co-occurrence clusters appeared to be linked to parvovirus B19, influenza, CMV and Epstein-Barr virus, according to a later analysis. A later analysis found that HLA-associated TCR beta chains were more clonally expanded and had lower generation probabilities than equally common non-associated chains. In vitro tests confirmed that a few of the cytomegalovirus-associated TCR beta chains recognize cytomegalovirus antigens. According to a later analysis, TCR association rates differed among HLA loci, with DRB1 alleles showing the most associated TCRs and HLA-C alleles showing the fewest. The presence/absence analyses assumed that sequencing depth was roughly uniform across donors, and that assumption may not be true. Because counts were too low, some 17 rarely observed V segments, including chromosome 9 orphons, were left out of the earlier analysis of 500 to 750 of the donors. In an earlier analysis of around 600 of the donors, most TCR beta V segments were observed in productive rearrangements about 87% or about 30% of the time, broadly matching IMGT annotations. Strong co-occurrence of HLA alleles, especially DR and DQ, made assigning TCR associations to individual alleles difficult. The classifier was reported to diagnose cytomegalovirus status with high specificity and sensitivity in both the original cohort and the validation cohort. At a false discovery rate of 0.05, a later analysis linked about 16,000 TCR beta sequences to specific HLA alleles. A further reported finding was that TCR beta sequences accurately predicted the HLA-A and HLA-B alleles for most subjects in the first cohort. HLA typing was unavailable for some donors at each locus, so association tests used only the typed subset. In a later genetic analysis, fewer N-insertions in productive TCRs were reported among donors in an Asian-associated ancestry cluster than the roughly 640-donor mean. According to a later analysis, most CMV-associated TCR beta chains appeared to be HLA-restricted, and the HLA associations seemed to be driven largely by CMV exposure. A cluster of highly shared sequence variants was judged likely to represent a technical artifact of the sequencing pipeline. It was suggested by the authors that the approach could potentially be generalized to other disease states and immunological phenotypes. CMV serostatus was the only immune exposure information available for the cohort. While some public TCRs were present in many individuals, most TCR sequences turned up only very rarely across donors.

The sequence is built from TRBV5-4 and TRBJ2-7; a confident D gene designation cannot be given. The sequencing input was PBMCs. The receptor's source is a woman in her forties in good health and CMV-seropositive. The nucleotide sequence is TGTGCCAGCAGCTTGCCCAATGCCTACGAGCAGTACTTC. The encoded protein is CASSLPNAYEQYF.